One and the same sample provided the 16 T cell receptor beta chains below, sequenced in a study of blood T cell repertoires in COVID-19. Sequencing used immunoSEQ multiplex PCR; TCRdb keeps in-frame clones, though not all of them. The sample carries hundreds of thousands of clones, roughly 87% recorded once. Source material: PBMCs or T cells enriched from blood (not recorded which). Receptor source: a woman aged 25-40 years who had recovered from COVID-19.

The chain is built from TRBV5-4 and TRBJ2-1; 11 nucleotides line up with TRBD2. V trimming: 1 base; J trimming: 4 bases; junction bases outside the gene matches: 4. The CDR3 is 16 residues long. Germline values: CDR1 SGHNT, CDR2 YYREEE (reference sequence). CDR3 nucleotide sequence: TGTGCCAGCAGCTTGATGGGACTAGCGGAGTACAATGAGCAGTTCTTC. This sequence encodes CASSLMGLAEYNEQFF.

The rearrangement links TRBV24-1 to TRBJ2-1; D is unclear. The V gene's germline CDR1 is KGHDR and CDR2 SFDVKD. Deletions cut 8 bases from V and 5 bases from J, with 6 bases between. This CDR3 has 11 amino acids. The CDR3 coding sequence is TGTGCCACCAAGAGAAACAATGAGCAGTTCTTC. This gives the protein CATKRNNEQFF.

V and J are TRBV6-2 or TRBV6-3 and TRBJ1-2; 7 nucleotides agree with TRBD1. V trimming: 6 bases; J trimming: 4 bases; junction bases outside the gene matches: 17. The CDR3 sequence is 17 residues long. Germline CDR1 reads MNHEY; CDR2 reads SVGEGT. CDR3 bases: TGTGCCAGCAGCTCAATCTCCCGGGACAGACTTATCTATGGCTACACCTTC. It yields the protein CASSSISRDRLIYGYTF.

This chain uses TRBV5-1 with TRBJ2-2; D unresolved. Trimming left V 4 bases short and J 3 bases short, with 16 bases between. There are 16 residues in the CDR3. Germline V lookup: CDR1 SGHRS, CDR2 YFSETQ. In nucleotides, the CDR3 is TGCGCCAGCAGCCCGCTACTCCCCCTGGACACCGGGGAGCTGTTTTTT. This encodes CASSPLLPLDTGELFF.

The rearrangement uses TRBV19 and TRBJ1-5, with 9 bases fitting TRBD1. Germline V CDR1 and CDR2: LNHDA, SQIVND (reference sequence). Losses at the gene ends were 3 bases for V and 0 bases for J; bases not matched to a gene: 6. The CDR3 runs 17 residues. CDR3: CASSIQGQGYSNQPQHF. Written as DNA, the CDR3 is TGTGCCAGTAGTATCCAGGGACAGGGATATAGCAATCAGCCCCAGCATTTT.

The V and J genes are TRBV11-3 and TRBJ2-6, with 12 bases fitting TRBD1. V was pared by 4 bases and J by 2 bases, with 6 bases of the junction left unmatched. CDR1 is SGHNT, CDR2 YENEEA, per germline. The length of the CDR3 is 18 residues. The CDR3 sequence: CASSSEGDRGPGANVLTF. The CDR3 bases are TGTGCCAGCAGCTCAGAAGGGGACAGGGGGCCTGGGGCCAACGTCCTGACTTTC.

The chain joins TRBV29-1 to TRBJ1-2; tentative D call: TRBD1 (5 bases). This CDR3 is built from 12 residues. Germline loops: CDR1 SQVTM, CDR2 ANQGSEA. Trimming pared 3 bases from V and 7 bases from J, leaving 12 bases between. The CDR3 DNA follows: TGCAGCGTTGAGGGCAGGGACTCTGGCTACACCTTC. The encoded protein is CSVEGRDSGYTF.

The gene calls are TRBV27 and TRBJ2-1; D call uncertain. The length of the CDR3 is 13 residues. The V gene lost 5 bases and the J gene lost 1 base, with 6 bases spanning the gap. The germline V gene has CDR1 MNHEY and CDR2 SMNVEV (reference sequence). As DNA, the CDR3 is TGTGCCAGCAGTACTTTTTCCTACAATGAGCAGTTCTTC. This gives the protein CASSTFSYNEQFF.

The genes are TRBV15 and TRBJ2-5; TRBD2 aligns across 7 bases. The CDR3 covers 14 residues. Germline lookup yields CDR1 LNHNV and CDR2 YYDKDF (reference sequence). The V and J ends lost 9 bases and 4 bases, in that order; junction bases with no gene match: 11. CDR3 protein: CATGQRDYRETQYF. CDR3 bases: TGTGCCACGGGGCAGCGGGATTATCGAGAGACCCAGTACTTC.

The chain uses TRBV3-1 (or the pseudogene TRBV3-2) and TRBJ1-5; 8 nucleotides align to TRBD1. CDR1 and CDR2 (germline): LGHDT, YNNKEL (reference sequence). The CDR3 has 14 amino acids. With V trimmed by 4 bases and J by 5 bases, 4 bases remained unmatched. This CDR3 reads CASSRAGGDQPQHF. CDR3 nucleotide sequence: TGTGCCAGCAGCCGAGCAGGGGGCGATCAGCCCCAGCATTTT.

The V and J genes are TRBV3-1 (or the pseudogene TRBV3-2) and TRBJ1-6, with D tentatively TRBD1 (5 bases). The CDR3 contains 13 residues. Trimming removed 3 bases at V and 8 bases at J, with 8 bases between. CDR1 and CDR2 from the germline V gene are LGHDT and YNNKEL (reference sequence). CDR3 in amino acids: CASSQRGDSPLHF. CDR3 DNA sequence: TGTGCCAGCAGCCAGCGGGGGGATTCACCCCTCCACTTT.

This clone was detected once. This sequence joins TRBV19 and TRBJ2-1, with D possibly TRBD2 on 6 matching bases. The V and J ends lost 7 bases and 0 bases respectively, with 19 bases between them. Per germline, CDR1 LNHDA and CDR2 SQIVND (reference sequence). The CDR3 is 17 amino acids. The CDR3 loop is CASNKRGAPGSYNEQFF. As DNA, the CDR3 is TGTGCCAGTAATAAACGCGGGGCACCGGGCTCCTACAATGAGCAGTTCTTC.

The chain carries TRBV20-1 and TRBJ1-3, with unresolved D. The V and J ends lost 3 bases and 0 bases respectively, with 12 bases between them. The germline V gene has CDR1 DFQATT and CDR2 SNEGSKA (reference sequence). The CDR3 is 15 amino acids. The CDR3 spells CSASPEGSSGNTIYF. CDR3 coding DNA: TGCAGTGCTAGTCCGGAGGGCAGCTCTGGAAACACCATATATTTT.

This chain connects TRBV27 to TRBJ1-5; perhaps TRBD1 as D (6 bases). CDR3 size: 13 residues. Germline assignment: CDR1 MNHEY and CDR2 SMNVEV (reference sequence). Trimming shortened V by 7 bases and J by 4 bases, and 11 bases separated the two germline ends. The CDR3 DNA is TGTGCCAGCAAGACAGGCCGAAATCAGCCCCAGCATTTT. Its protein product is CASKTGRNQPQHF.

The rearrangement links TRBV28 to TRBJ2-1, with TRBD2 identical over 10 bases. The germline CDR1 and CDR2 sequences are MDHEN and SYDVKM. Trimming took 7 bases from V and 2 from J; bases not matched to a gene: 20. The CDR3 runs to 20 residues. CDR3 sequence (DNA): TGTGCCAGCAACACTCCCGTAGCGGGGGGCACCGCTGCGACCTACAATGAGCAGTTCTTC. This codes for CASNTPVAGGTAATYNEQFF.

The genes are TRBV7-6 and TRBJ2-3; 7 nucleotides match TRBD2. CDR3 length: 14 residues. Germline V gene data show CDR1 as SGHVS and CDR2 as FNYEAQ. With V trimmed by 4 bases and J by 5 bases, 6 bases remained unmatched. Here the CDR3 DNA reads TGTGCCAGCAGCTCGCGGGGGTCGGGAGATACGCAGTATTTT. Amino acid sequence: CASSSRGSGDTQYF.